This TCR beta chain stems from a study of blood T cell repertoires in COVID-19. Methods used by the authors: Amplification of reference gene primers provided the estimated nucleated cell counts. Clones were sequenced by immunoSEQ multiplex PCR, and TCRdb holds only the in-frame ones, with some missing. V, J and clone size reflect that table, while D and trimming were determined from the DNA. Here the sample spans 360,000 or so clones, less than 90% being singletons. The participants were between roughly 18 and 100 years old and came from 24 US areas. Allocation to cohorts depended on clinical history reported by the participants. What the recovered Cohort 3 donors had was two negative PCRs, clearance, or symptom resolution. The germline V gene has CDR1 SNHLY and CDR2 FYNNEI. This CDR3 is 18 amino acids long. With 6 bases clipped from V and 11 bases from J, the junction kept 24 bases outside the gene matches.

This receptor was taken from a woman in her 30s who had recovered from COVID-19. The chain has TRBV2 and TRBJ2-1; 8 bases are a match to TRBD1. Sequenced input: PBMCs or T cells enriched from blood (not recorded which). CDR3: CASRDRGRRVLPTMKQFF. The CDR3 DNA follows: TGTGCCAGCAGAGACAGGGGAAGGCGCGTTCTTCCTACAATGAAGCAGTTCTTC.